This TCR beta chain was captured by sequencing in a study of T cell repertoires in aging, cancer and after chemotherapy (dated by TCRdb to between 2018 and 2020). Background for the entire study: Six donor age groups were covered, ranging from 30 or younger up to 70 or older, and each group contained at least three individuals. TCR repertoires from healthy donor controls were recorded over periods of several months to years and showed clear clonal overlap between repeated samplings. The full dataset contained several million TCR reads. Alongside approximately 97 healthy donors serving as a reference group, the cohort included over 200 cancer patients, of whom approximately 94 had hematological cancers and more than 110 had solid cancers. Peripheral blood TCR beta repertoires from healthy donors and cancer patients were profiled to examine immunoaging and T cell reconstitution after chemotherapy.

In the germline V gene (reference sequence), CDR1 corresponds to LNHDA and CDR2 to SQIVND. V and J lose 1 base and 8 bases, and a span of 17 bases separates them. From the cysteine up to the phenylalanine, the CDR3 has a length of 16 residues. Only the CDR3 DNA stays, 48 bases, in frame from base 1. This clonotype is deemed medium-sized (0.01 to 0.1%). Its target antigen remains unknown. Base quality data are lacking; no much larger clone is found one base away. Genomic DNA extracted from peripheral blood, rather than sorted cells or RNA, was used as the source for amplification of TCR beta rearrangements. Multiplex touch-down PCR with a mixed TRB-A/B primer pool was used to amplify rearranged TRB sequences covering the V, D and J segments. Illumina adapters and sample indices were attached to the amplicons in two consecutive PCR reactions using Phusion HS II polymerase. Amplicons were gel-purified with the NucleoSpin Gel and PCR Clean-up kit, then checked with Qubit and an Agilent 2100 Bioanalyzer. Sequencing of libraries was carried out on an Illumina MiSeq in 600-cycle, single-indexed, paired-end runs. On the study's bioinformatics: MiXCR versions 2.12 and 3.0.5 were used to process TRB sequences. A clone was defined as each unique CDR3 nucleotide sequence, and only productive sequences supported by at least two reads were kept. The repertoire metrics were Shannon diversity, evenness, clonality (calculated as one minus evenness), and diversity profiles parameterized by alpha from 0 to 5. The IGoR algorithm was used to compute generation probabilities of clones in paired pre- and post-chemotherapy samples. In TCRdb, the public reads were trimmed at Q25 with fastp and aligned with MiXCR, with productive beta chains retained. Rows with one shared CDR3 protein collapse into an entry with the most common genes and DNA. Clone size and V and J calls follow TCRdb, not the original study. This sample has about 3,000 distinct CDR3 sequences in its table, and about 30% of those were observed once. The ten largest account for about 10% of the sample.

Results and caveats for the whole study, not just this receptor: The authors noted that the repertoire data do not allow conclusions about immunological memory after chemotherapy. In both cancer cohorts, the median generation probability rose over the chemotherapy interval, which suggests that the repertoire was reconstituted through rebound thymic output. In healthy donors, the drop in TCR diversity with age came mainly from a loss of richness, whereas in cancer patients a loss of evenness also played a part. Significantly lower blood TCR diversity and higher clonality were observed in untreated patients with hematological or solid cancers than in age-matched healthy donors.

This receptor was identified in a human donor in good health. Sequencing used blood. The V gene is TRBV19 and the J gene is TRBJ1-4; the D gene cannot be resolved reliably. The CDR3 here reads CASSIGVREVDEKLFF. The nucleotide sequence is TGTGCCAGTAGTATAGGGGTTCGGGAGGTCGACGAAAAACTGTTTTTT. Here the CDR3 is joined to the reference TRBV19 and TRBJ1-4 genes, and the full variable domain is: DGGITQSPKYLFRKEGQNVTLSCEQNLNHDAMYWYRQDPGQGLRLIYYSQIVNDFQKGDIAEGYSVSREKKESFPLTVTSAQKNPTAFYLCASSIGVREVDEKLFFGSGTQLSVL.